The sequence of this T cell receptor (beta chain) was determined in a study of T cell responses to AZD1222 COVID-19 vaccine. Overall study findings and caveats: Every sample of the repertoires postdated the peak T cell response. The donor cohort was predominantly white British with a female majority, and clonal diversity may have been underestimated.

V dropped 4 bases and J dropped 6; count of bases not matched to a gene: 2. The CDR3 is 13 residues long. CDR1 is MNHEY, CDR2 SVGEGT, per germline. Assay used: immunoSEQ multiplex PCR; TCRdb lists only in-frame clones, some missing. Among approximately 120,000 clones listed, roughly 86% were seen once. In regard to this clone: Its antigen is undetermined.

This receptor was identified in an adult who received the AZD1222 COVID-19 vaccine. The V gene is TRBV6-2 or TRBV6-3, the J gene TRBJ1-2; the match to TRBD1 covers 10 bases. Sample: peripheral blood, taken 28 days after the second AZD1222 dose. The CDR3 DNA reads TGTGCCAGCAGTTGGGGGACAGGGGATGGCTACACCTTC. It yields the protein CASSWGTGDGYTF.